This T cell receptor beta chain was retrieved from a study of identical twins (dated by TCRdb to 2015 to 2016). For context, the study as a whole: The study deep-sequenced TCR alpha and beta repertoires from monozygotic twins, unrelated adults of various ages and cord blood to test whether fetal clonotypes persist. To rule out contamination, replicate twin experiments were performed at different times with different library preparation protocols.

Concerning this clonotype: The specificity of this receptor is unknown. Per-nucleotide qualities are absent, and no much larger clonotype sits a single base away.

Study-wide conclusions, independent of this receptor: In monozygotic twins, recombination models systematically underestimated out-of-frame TCR alpha sharing, but the models matched the sharing seen between unrelated individuals. Conclusions relied on cross-sectional statistical analysis, since the same donors could not be followed over many years. The excess sharing between twins in beta out-of-frame sequences was weaker because fewer shared sequences reduced the signal-to-noise ratio. Fewer insertions were carried by abundant cord blood beta clonotypes, a similar but weaker trend appeared in young adult naive repertoires, and no such trend appeared in memory repertoires. Out-of-frame TCR alpha sequences shared between twins showed an excess of low generation-probability sequences compared with coincidental sharing between unrelated individuals. Invariant T cells such as MAIT and iNKT could partly confound zero-insertion analyses, although diverse VJ usage argued against such confounding for most clonotypes.

To prepare the library, 5' RACE was applied. Sequencing took place on an Illumina HiSeq 2000. Template switching added a universal primer binding site, and the final cDNA carried a unique molecular identifier that allowed TCR cDNA molecules to be counted accurately. First-strand cDNA for TCR alpha and beta chains was synthesized from specific primers in the conserved constant-segment region. To control for contamination, every cDNA library carried two barcodes: a SMART-Mk sample barcode plus Illumina barcodes. TruSeq adapter sequences, together with Illumina sample barcodes, were added in two successive PCR steps. Sequencing of the TCR alpha and beta cDNA libraries was done on the Illumina HiSeq platform using custom primers. Regarding the original processing steps: MiGEC was used to process raw reads and extract unique molecular identifiers, and MiXCR was used to find CDR3 positions. For each individual, recombination models were inferred using an EM algorithm with the repgenHMM and IGoR tools. The tcR package in R was used for shared clonotype analysis, with sharing normalized by the product of cloneset sizes. To study raw recombination free of thymic and clonal selection effects, out-of-frame nonproductive sequences were analyzed. TCRdb reran the public reads through fastp at Q25 and MiXCR, keeping productive beta chains. When rows share a CDR3 protein, they turn into one entry using the most common DNA and genes. TCRdb assigned the V and J calls; the authors' analysis was not used. This sample holds around 670,000 distinct CDR3 sequences; around 6% were observed only once. Clones ranked in the top ten supply under 2% of the sample.

From the germline V gene, CDR1 is LGHNA and CDR2 is YNFKEQ. The germline V end is reduced by 4 bases and the J end by 2 bases; junction bases left unmatched: 13. The CDR3 spans 19 residues, from the cysteine through the phenylalanine. The only DNA kept is the CDR3, 57 bases in frame from the first base. Only healthy Caucasian donors were included. The researchers also sequenced three unrelated adults who were not twins: a male aged 18 to 30, a male aged 50 to 60, and a female aged 50 to 60. Miltenyi CD45RO+ enrichment and human naive T-cell isolation kits were used to isolate memory (CD45RO+) and naive T cells from PBMC.

The receptor comes from a man aged 18 to 30 in good health. The sequenced material came from naive T cells sorted from blood. This specimen's cell subset or site label, interpreted: cells isolated with a human naive T-cell isolation kit. The chain couples TRBV4-2 to TRBJ2-3, with 12 middle bases fitting TRBD2. The CDR3 region has the sequence CASSLLPGLAGPFTDTQYF. The DNA sequence is TGTGCCAGCAGCCTCTTACCGGGACTAGCGGGCCCCTTCACAGATACGCAGTATTTT.